This entry is about one TCR beta chain. The antigen is undetermined. The data stem from a study of CXCR3-negative and CXCR3-positive naive CD8 T cells. Study observations and caveats: Relative to CXCR3-negative naive cells, CXCR3-positive naive cells had more hydrophobic TRB CDR3s.

All TRB cDNA libraries came from 5' RACE performed with UMI labels. TCRdb reprocessed the 5' RACE reads and reports one entry per CDR3 protein, with no DNA. The sample has 85,000 to 130,000 distinct CDR3 sequences. CDR1 and CDR2 from the germline V gene are MGHDK and SYGVNS. The CDR3 is made up of 16 amino acids. The sequence was obtained from a human donor in good health. Some clones in this sample may be carry-over from other donors' samples. The chain uses TRBV25-1 and TRBJ1-1; lacking DNA, the TRBD1 call made by TCRdb goes unchecked. Sequenced material: naive CXCR3+ CD8+ T cells from blood. Subset reported: CD45RO-CCR7+CD27+CD95- naive CD8+ T cells expressing CXCR3 (TNR3+). The CDR3 spells CASSEYPGATGTEAFF.